The sequence of this T cell receptor beta chain was determined in a study of cytomegalovirus exposure and HLA in healthy donors (dated by TCRdb to 2017 to 2019). For the wider study: According to an earlier analysis of several hundred of the donors, about 179 million T cells yielded 90 million to 140 million unique TCR beta sequences and 276 Gb of sequence data. An early release covering about 600 HLA-typed donors comprised about 300 gigabases of sequencing data and approximately 80 million unique TCR sequences. An earlier analysis of several hundred of the donors used high-throughput TCR beta sequencing to judge whether each TCR beta V gene segment behaved as functional or pseudogenic. High-throughput TCR immunosequencing, statistical association of individual TCRs with disease status, and machine learning were combined to predict cytomegalovirus infection status. A later genetic analysis used genome-wide SNP genotypes for about three fifths of the 666 donors, treating that subset as a discovery cohort. Of the 398 genotyped donors, approximately 80% fell in the genetic ancestry cluster associated with self-reported Caucasian donors. Every repertoire in the discovery cohort had been generated on one and the same sequencing platform. Besides the first cohort of 500 to 700 subjects, a separate validation cohort made up of 120 or so different subjects was used. On average, roughly 250,000 unique TCR beta nucleotide sequences were sequenced per donor among several hundred genotyped donors of the cohort, with roughly 20% of those sequences being non-productive. Donor age, sex, ethnicity and CMV serostatus were compiled together with the repertoire data. A later analysis re-examined previously published TCR beta repertoires from around 670 donors and added high-resolution HLA genotyping to investigate patterns of TCR occurrence. In the later analysis, no new phenotypic data were used to find candidate immune exposures; instead, reliance was placed on TCR beta sequences and their occurrence across donors. HLA typing included class I and class II loci at four-digit resolution. The study used immunosequencing to profile the T cell repertoires of around 600 subjects and linked those repertoires to cytomegalovirus serostatus. Typing coverage varied by locus: roughly 620-640 donors for A, B, C, DRB1 and DQB1; around 560 for DQA1; more than 600 for DPA1; approximately 490 for DPB1. Because of strong linkage in the cohort, 4 to 6 DR-DQ haplotypes were treated as single units for association and clustering. The study aimed to test whether cataloging public T cell receptors could reveal signatures of past pathogen exposure. What the study reported, not specific to this receptor: In a later analysis, some 17,000 TCR beta sequences were associated with specific HLA alleles at a false discovery rate of 0.05. For the cohort, immune exposure information was limited to CMV serostatus. Roughly uniform sequencing depth across donors was assumed in presence/absence analyses, although this assumption may not hold. Most TCR sequences were observed very rarely across donors, whereas some public TCRs were present in many individuals. The authors suggested that the approach could potentially be generalized to other disease states and immunological phenotypes. V-gene and J-gene trimming of TCR beta chains was associated with a missense DCLRE1C variant in a later genetic analysis, and the association was replicated in an independent cohort. An earlier analysis of around 500 of the donors showed that most TCR beta V segments appeared in productive rearrangements either about 87% or about 30% of the time, which broadly matched IMGT annotations. In a later analysis, the rate of TCR association differed among HLA loci, with DRB1 alleles having the most associated TCRs and HLA-C alleles having the fewest. In a later analysis, several top co-occurrence clusters were reported to appear linked to parvovirus B19, influenza, CMV and Epstein-Barr virus. In this cohort, only TCR beta chains were sequenced, and detectable features were limited by the absence of alpha or paired-chain data. A cluster of highly shared sequence variants was judged likely to be a technical artifact of the sequencing pipeline. A total of 150 to 200 TCR beta chains were listed by the study as associated with cytomegalovirus. In vitro tests confirmed that three of the cytomegalovirus-associated TCR beta chains recognize cytomegalovirus antigens. Because some donors lacked HLA typing at each locus, the association tests relied only on the typed subset. Compared with equally common non-associated chains, HLA-associated TCR beta chains in a later analysis were more clonally expanded and had lower generation probabilities. The classifier was reported to diagnose cytomegalovirus status with high specificity and sensitivity in both the original cohort and the validation cohort. Compared with the approximately 700-donor mean, donors in an Asian-associated ancestry cluster had fewer N-insertions in productive TCRs, according to a later genetic analysis. Correlated functional status among segregating V segments might be attributable to linkage disequilibrium, but an unknown experimental factor could not be ruled out. A further reported finding was that TCR beta sequences accurately predicted the HLA-A and HLA-B alleles for most subjects in the first cohort. Strong co-occurrence of HLA alleles, especially DR and DQ, made assigning TCR associations to individual alleles difficult. Because counts were too low, some 17 rarely observed V segments, including chromosome 9 orphons, were left out of the earlier analysis of 587 of the donors. A later analysis found that most CMV-associated TCR beta chains appeared HLA-restricted, with HLA associations seemingly driven largely by CMV exposure.

The library was generated by the immunoSEQ multiplex PCR assay. The multiplex PCR relied on a mix of 60 forward primers for TCR Vbeta segments and 13 reverse primers for TCR Jbeta segments. The CDR3 region of rearranged TCR beta genes was amplified from genomic DNA with a multiplex PCR assay. The amplified TCR beta libraries were sequenced on the Illumina HiSeq System as 87-base-pair reads. Under the source paper's analysis protocol: In a later analysis, 80 million or so unique TCR beta chains were counted across the approximately 620 repertoires, and roughly 11 million of these chains were shared by at least two donors. A nearest-neighbor algorithm error-corrected the raw reads and collapsed the reads into unique sequences, merging closely related sequences to remove PCR and sequencing errors. To assign V, D and J gene segments, CDR3 sequences were aligned to IMGT reference sequences. For a sequence to be retained, a match of at least six nucleotides was required to both a V gene segment and a J gene segment. Rearrangements were called productive when the CDR3 lacked stop codons and stayed in frame with V and J; all others were non-productive. Following IMGT convention, CDR3 was defined as the stretch from the second conserved V-encoded cysteine up to the conserved J-encoded phenylalanine. In an earlier analysis of roughly 610 of the donors, sequences lacking an unambiguous match to a single V gene segment were excluded. An earlier analysis of several hundred of the donors called V segments functional above 56.7% productive rearrangements and segregating when the between-donor standard deviation exceeded 5%. A statistical classification framework was built to diagnose cytomegalovirus status from the catalog of TCR beta chain sequences. V and J gene assignment, in a later analysis, came from comparing TCR nucleotide sequences with IMGT/GENE-DB human TR gene sequences. The TCRdist pipeline was used in a later analysis to assign CDR3 sequences and most-parsimonious VDJ recombination scenarios. In a later analysis, each TCR beta chain was defined by its CDR3 amino acid sequence together with its V-gene family, and reads without a unique V-gene family were excluded. To address suspected cross-contamination and a sequencing artifact, a later analysis removed under 600 highly shared, low-generation-probability nucleotide sequences. For each public chain, a later analysis derived a clonal expansion index from normalized ranks of inferred template counts within each repertoire. Generation probabilities in a later analysis came from a VDJ recombination model fitted to out-of-frame rearrangements, and those results were checked against IGoR. A later analysis scored TCR-TCR, TCR-HLA and TCR-CMV co-occurrence with hypergeometric tests, applying a repertoire-size bias correction to TCR pairs. A later analysis estimated false discovery rates by permuting HLA or CMV assignments 20 times. In a later analysis, co-occurring TCRs were grouped using DBSCAN, and TCRdist sequence similarity was added for clustering within HLA-allele-positive subsets. For co-occurrence clustering, repertoires with fewer than 30,000 or more than 120,000 public chains were excluded, along with a handful of repertoires with anomalous nucleotide sharing. The clones in this table, taken by TCRdb from immuneACCESS, are in-frame only. Not every clone is retained; where verified, under half of the shortfall comes from an unresolved V gene, and the cause of the rest is unknown. The V and J calls and the clone size are those of that table, but D and trimming were determined from the DNA. This sample comprises 130,000 to 150,000 clones, roughly 77% of them detected only once. About 2.2% of the sample is taken by the ten largest.

As concerns this clone: Its cognate antigen has yet to be identified. A junction boundary mismatches the germline segment, possibly from a read error.

In total, just over 650 healthy bone marrow donors made up the cohort. At the time of sampling, all cohort members were nominally healthy, though unrecorded immune exposures were likely present. The donor tested CMV seronegative, placing the donor among the 350 or so seronegative members of the cohort. Each donor provided a peripheral blood sample, and peripheral blood mononuclear cells were used for TCR beta sequencing. The Qiagen DNeasy Blood Extraction Kit was used to extract genomic DNA from the blood cell samples. Sequencing used PBMCs. This receptor was obtained from a man aged 25-45 years in good health and CMV-seronegative.

The DNA is as follows: TGTGCTAGCAGCCCCGCAGGACTCCCAGAGACCCAGTACTTC. This sequence encodes CASSPAGLPETQYF. The sequence links TRBV7-7 to TRBJ2-5, with TRBD2 as a weak D call on 5 bases. According to the germline V gene (reference sequence), CDR1 reads SSHAT and CDR2 reads FNYEAQ. The cysteine opens and the phenylalanine closes a CDR3 of 14 amino acids. The kept DNA is CDR3 alone, 42 bases in frame from the first base.